A single sample gave rise to the 19 T cell receptor beta chains below, sequenced in a study of identical twins. MiXCR, applied by TCRdb to the 5' RACE reads, yields one record per CDR3 protein. The repertoire holds under 250,000 distinct CDR3 sequences, roughly a tenth seen once, with 5.1% in the top ten. Material: memory (CD45RO+) T cells sorted from blood. Receptors were obtained from a woman between 18 and 29 years old in good health.

Ten or more counts support this clonotype. V usage is TRBV7-9 and J usage is TRBJ2-7, with TRBD2 matching 7 bases. V trimming: 5 bases; J trimming: 5 bases; junction bases outside the gene matches: 12. The length of the CDR3 is 15 residues. Germline V gives CDR1 SEHNR, CDR2 FQNEAQ (reference sequence). The CDR3 region has the DNA TGTGCCAGCAGCCACACAATGACTAGCACGGACGAGCAGTACTTC. It codes for CASSHTMTSTDEQYF.

The V call is TRBV6-1, the J call TRBJ2-1; D might be TRBD1 (6 bases). This CDR3 has 14 residues. Germline V gene data show CDR1 as MNHNS and CDR2 as SASEGT. The V gene lost 1 base and the J gene lost 5 bases, with 9 bases spanning the gap. DNA of the CDR3: TGTGCCAGCAGTGAAGGGGGGACACACAATGAGCAGTTCTTC. Translating it yields CASSEGGTHNEQFF.

J is TRBJ2-6 and V is TRBV25-1; no firm D call. CDR1 and CDR2 (germline): MGHDK, SYGVNS. Trimming removed 3 bases from V and 2 bases from J, with 2 bases in between. The CDR3 covers 13 residues. The DNA of the CDR3 is TGTGCCAGCAGTGAGCCTGGGGCCAACGTCCTGACTTTC. Protein sequence: CASSEPGANVLTF.

The chain carries TRBV20-1 and TRBJ2-1; 10 bases align to TRBD2. The CDR3 runs 14 residues. Germline V lookup: CDR1 DFQATT, CDR2 SNEGSKA (reference sequence). V shed 5 bases, J shed 6 bases, and the junction held 7 bases outside the gene matches. CDR3 protein: CSAYLAGESNEQFF. DNA for the CDR3: TGCAGTGCTTACCTAGCGGGAGAGAGCAATGAGCAGTTCTTC.

This chain links TRBV21-1 with TRBJ2-1; the DNA was not compared with TRBD1, the D call given in the table. TRBV21-1 is a pseudogene segment. This CDR3 comprises 16 residues. CDR3 amino acids: CASSKVGQGRECEQFF. CDR3 nucleotide sequence: TGTGCCAGCAGCAAAGTGGGACAGGGGAGAGAATGTGAGCAGTTCTTC.

This clonotype was recorded a few times. The chain links TRBV5-1 to TRBJ1-1, with 7 positions matching TRBD1. V trimming: 4 bases; J trimming: 4 bases; junction bases outside the gene matches: 10. This CDR3 has 15 amino acids. Germline CDR1 reads SGHRS; CDR2 reads YFSETQ. Here the CDR3 reads CASSRGTARLTEAFF. The CDR3 nucleotides are TGCGCCAGCAGCCGGGGGACAGCCCGCCTCACTGAAGCTTTCTTT.

V is TRBV9 and J is TRBJ1-6; the D is unclear. V was shortened by 0 bases and J by 8 bases, with 6 bases between the two germline ends. Per the germline V gene, CDR1 is SGDLS and CDR2 is YYNGEE. There are 13 residues in the CDR3. CDR3 loop: CASSVGGDSPLHF. CDR3 sequence (DNA): TGTGCCAGCAGCGTAGGCGGGGATTCACCCCTCCACTTT. The whole variable domain, filled in from reference TRBV9 and TRBJ1-6, reads DSGVTQTPKHLITATGQRVTLRCSPRSGDLSVYWYQQSLDQGLQFLIQYYNGEERAKGNILERFSAQQFPDLHSELNLSSLELGDSALYFCASSVGGDSPLHFGNGTRLTVT.

There are a few counts of this clonotype. The V call is TRBV7-9, the J call TRBJ2-1, with 8 positions matching TRBD2. CDR3 length: 14 residues. Germline V gene sequence: CDR1 SEHNR, CDR2 FQNEAQ (reference sequence). Trimming removed 5 bases from V and 15 bases from J; junction bases left unmatched: 15. DNA of the CDR3: TGTGCCAGCAGCCCGTATACTAGCGGAAGGGGGTGGTTCTTC. Its protein is CASSPYTSGRGWFF.

The rearrangement joins TRBV5-6 to TRBJ2-7; D is possibly TRBD2 (7 bases). CDR3 length: 14 amino acids. The ends were cut back, 2 bases at V and 4 bases at J, with 13 bases in the middle. Germline-derived CDR1 and CDR2 are SGHDT and YYEEEE. The CDR3 loop is CASSLGGVLYEQYF. CDR3 coding DNA: TGTGCCAGCAGCTTAGGGGGGGTTTTATACGAGCAGTACTTC.

This clonotype turned up a few times. V is TRBV11-1 and J is TRBJ2-7, with 10 positions matching TRBD1. J gave up 4 bases and V 1 base, and 13 bases lay outside the gene matches. CDR1 is SGHAT, CDR2 FQDESV, per germline (reference sequence). This CDR3 has 18 residues. The DNA for the CDR3 is TGTGCCAGCAGCTTAGGCGTAGGAGCCGGGACAGGGGAATACGAGCAGTACTTC. It specifies CASSLGVGAGTGEYEQYF. Filled out from reference TRBV11-1 and TRBJ2-7, the complete variable domain reads EAEVAQSPRYKITEKSQAVAFWCDPISGHATLYWYRQILGQGPELLVQFQDESVVDDSQLPKDRFSAERLKGVDSTLKIQPAELGDSAMYLCASSLGVGAGTGEYEQYFGPGTRLTVT.

V and J are TRBV6-1 and TRBJ2-7; D remains ambiguous. CDR1 is MNHNS and CDR2 is SASEGT in the germline V gene. This CDR3 comprises 14 residues. Trimming left V 7 bases short and J 0 bases short, with 13 bases between. CDR3 bases: TGTGCCAGCACTGAGTCCTGGAGCTCCTACGAGCAGTACTTC. Translation gives CASTESWSSYEQYF.

The table lists this clonotype with a few counts. This chain joins TRBV2 and TRBJ2-7, with D possibly TRBD1 on 5 matching bases. Germline V gene lookup returns CDR1 SNHLY and CDR2 FYNNEI. This CDR3 region has 13 residues. V was clipped by 8 bases and J by 2 bases, with 13 bases between them. In DNA form, the CDR3 reads TGTGCCAGCCGCCGGCCAGGGACCTACGAGCAGTACTTC. Protein product: CASRRPGTYEQYF.

There are a few counts of this clonotype. For the CDR3, the DNA is TGTGCCAGCAGTCCACGACTAGCGGGGGGGCCTGGGGCCAACGTCCTGACTTTC. This encodes CASSPRLAGGPGANVLTF. The chain uses TRBV12-3 or TRBV12-4 and TRBJ2-6, with 14 bases lining up with TRBD2. The CDR3 spans 18 residues. Trimming took 5 bases from V and 2 from J; bases not matched to a gene: 5.

There are a few counts of this clonotype. This chain links TRBV2 with TRBJ2-3, with unresolved D. CDR3 length: 12 amino acids. Trimming took 2 bases from V and 5 from J, leaving 5 bases between them. Germline V gene data show CDR1 as SNHLY and CDR2 as FYNNEI. In DNA form, the CDR3 reads TGTGCCAGCAGTGAACTGAAAGATACGCAGTATTTT. This sequence encodes CASSELKDTQYF.

This clonotype showed up many times. V and J are TRBV12-3 or TRBV12-4 and TRBJ2-5; 10 nucleotides agree with TRBD2. This CDR3 is built from 16 residues. After removal of 5 bases from V and 2 bases from J, the junction contained 8 bases not matched to a gene. Written as DNA, the CDR3 is TGTGCCAGCAGTGATAATCTAGCGGGAGAACAAGAGACCCAGTACTTC. This translates into CASSDNLAGEQETQYF.

V usage is TRBV10-3 and J usage is TRBJ1-5, with D unclear. The germline gives CDR1 ENHRY, CDR2 SYGVKD. The CDR3 extends over 14 amino acids. V was pared by 6 bases and J by 5 bases, with 14 bases between. In DNA form, the CDR3 reads TGTGCCATCAGACCGGACGGCCCTCATCAGCCCCAGCATTTT. It specifies CAIRPDGPHQPQHF.

This chain joins TRBV5-4 and TRBJ2-1, with 14 bases matching TRBD2. This CDR3 comprises 15 residues. Germline CDR1 SGHNT, CDR2 YYREEE (reference sequence). The junction had 4 bases not matched to a gene; V was cut back by 4 bases and J by 7 bases. DNA of the CDR3: TGTGCCAGCAGCCGCGGACTAGCGGGGGGAAATGAGCAGTTCTTC. As protein: CASSRGLAGGNEQFF.

This chain connects TRBV6-5 to TRBJ1-2, with D unresolved. The V gene's germline CDR1 is MNHEY and CDR2 SVGAGI. Deletions cut 0 bases from V and 6 bases from J, with 14 bases between. This CDR3 spans 15 amino acids. CDR3 sequence: CASSYSMEGVNGYTF. The CDR3 coding sequence is TGTGCCAGCAGTTACTCGATGGAGGGCGTGAATGGCTACACCTTC.

This clonotype appeared many times. V gene TRBV7-2 combines with J gene TRBJ2-1, with 8 positions matching TRBD2. Germline V CDR1 and CDR2: SGHTA, FQGNSA. The length of the CDR3 is 16 residues. Unmatched junction bases numbered 11, after V lost 3 bases and J lost 7 bases. The CDR3: CASSFSQAGVRNEQFF. In DNA form, the CDR3 reads TGTGCCAGCAGCTTTTCGCAAGCGGGAGTGAGGAATGAGCAGTTCTTC.